This T cell receptor (beta chain) was sequenced during a study of blood T cell repertoires in COVID-19 (dated by TCRdb to 2018 to 2020). With respect to the entire study: Collaborator samples came from the United States, Italy and Spain and covered acute and convalescent phases of COVID-19. The prospective study material was composed of cDNA or gDNA derived from T cells, B-cell-depleted T cells, or PBMCs. Deeply sampled blood TCRbeta repertoires from subjects exposed to, actively infected with, or recovered from COVID-19 were included in the dataset. The repertoires were made available in a free public database intended to serve as a resource for research on the immune response to SARS-CoV-2. Samples came from the ongoing ImmuneRACE study (first 160 participants) plus 1,254 subjects from 6 global collaborators. Nearly every sample came with metadata listing a de-identified subject ID, COVID-19 status, age in years and sex. HLA class I and class II types, where available, came from metadata supplied by the sample provider rather than from assay-based typing.

TCRbeta CDR3 regions were amplified from genomic DNA using the immunoSEQ Assay, a bias-controlled multiplex PCR. As for the authors' bioinformatics: Nucleated cell counts per sample were estimated from amplification of reference gene primers within the assay. Sequence reads were collapsed and filtered to measure the absolute abundance of every unique TCRbeta CDR3 rearrangement. For each sample, productive Simpson clonality was calculated by taking the square root of Simpson's diversity index across productive rearrangements. Here the immuneACCESS table is served through TCRdb, limited to in-frame sequences with V and J called. Missing clones are a known gap in these copies; in checked studies unresolved V genes cover under half, and the rest lacks a known reason. That table furnishes V, J and clone size, whereas the DNA furnished D and trimming. A total of approximately 350,000 clones appear in this sample, roughly nine tenths of them only once. The ten largest clones add up to about 1% of the sample.

In the prospective study, participants were about 18 to 95 years old, resided in 24 geographic areas of the United States, and were enrolled through a virtual design. To assign participants to cohorts, the prospective study relied on clinical history that participants themselves reported in a screening survey and a study questionnaire. For ImmuneRACE Cohort 3, a participant was defined as recovered based on two consecutive negative NP/OP PCR tests, clearance by a healthcare professional, or resolution of symptoms. In the prospective study, mobile phlebotomists collected whole blood, serum and a nasopharyngeal or oropharyngeal swab from each participant. Participants in the prospective study had the option to provide additional blood draws and questionnaires over an approximately 2-month period. Blood samples from the prospective study were shipped frozen or at room temperature prior to DNA extraction.

In regard to this clone: It has no known antigen specificity. No base qualities exist here, and no much larger clone lies one base off it.

On the study overall, not on this receptor specifically: The quantity of clinical and demographic metadata differed by source and by participant and was supplied without curation.

The sequenced sample was PBMCs or T cells enriched from blood (not recorded which). This TCR derives from a man between 18 and 35 years old who had recovered from COVID-19.

Here the CDR3 is given as CASSILTGSTDTQYF. The DNA reads as follows: TGTGCCAGTAGTATTCTGACAGGTTCCACAGATACGCAGTATTTT. The sequence joins TRBV19 to TRBJ2-3, with a tentative D gene TRBD1 over 6 matching bases. CDR1 and CDR2 are drawn from the germline V gene (reference sequence): LNHDA, SQIVND. The V and J ends are trimmed by 3 bases and 2 bases, leaving 12 bases between them. The CDR3 measures 15 amino acids from cysteine to phenylalanine. Only the CDR3 part of the read is kept: 45 bases, read in frame from the first base. The variable domain in full, with residues beyond the CDR3 obtained from the reference TRBV19 and TRBJ2-3 genes, is DGGITQSPKYLFRKEGQNVTLSCEQNLNHDAMYWYRQDPGQGLRLIYYSQIVNDFQKGDIAEGYSVSREKKESFPLTVTSAQKNPTAFYLCASSILTGSTDTQYFGPGTRLTVL.